This T cell receptor (beta chain) is drawn from a study of T-cell reconstitution after alpha-beta-depleted transplantation in children. Study-level points and caveats: After transplant, high TCRbeta diversity at day 60 in some patients arose from surviving recipient T cells and thymic progenitors. Reportedly, only several hundred clones from non-depleted graft cells drove alpha-beta T-cell counts at about two months. It was newly produced T cells that mostly accounted for T-cell counts and diversity one year after transplant.

A library of TCRbeta sequences, prepared with unique molecular identifiers, was generated. TCRdb re-derived calls from the PCR reads in MiXCR, one entry per CDR3 protein. The sample lists under 450,000 distinct CDR3 sequences; around 15% were seen once. This clonotype showed up just a few times. Its antigen is unidentified. Source: PBMCs, mostly from graft donor cells, taken 360 days after TCRalphabeta/CD19-depleted stem cell transplant. The sequence was obtained from a boy under three years old who had a stem cell transplant for Wiskott-Aldrich syndrome, so the T cells may come from the graft donor.

In DNA form, the CDR3 reads TGTGCCAGCAGCCCCGACAGGAACACAGATACGCAGTATTTT. It codes for CASSPDRNTDTQYF. The chain is built from TRBV7-9 and TRBJ2-3, with a weak D call TRBD1 (6 bases). V was pared by 5 bases and J by 2 bases, with 11 bases between. The germline gives CDR1 SEHNR, CDR2 FQNEAQ (reference sequence). The CDR3 consists of 14 residues.